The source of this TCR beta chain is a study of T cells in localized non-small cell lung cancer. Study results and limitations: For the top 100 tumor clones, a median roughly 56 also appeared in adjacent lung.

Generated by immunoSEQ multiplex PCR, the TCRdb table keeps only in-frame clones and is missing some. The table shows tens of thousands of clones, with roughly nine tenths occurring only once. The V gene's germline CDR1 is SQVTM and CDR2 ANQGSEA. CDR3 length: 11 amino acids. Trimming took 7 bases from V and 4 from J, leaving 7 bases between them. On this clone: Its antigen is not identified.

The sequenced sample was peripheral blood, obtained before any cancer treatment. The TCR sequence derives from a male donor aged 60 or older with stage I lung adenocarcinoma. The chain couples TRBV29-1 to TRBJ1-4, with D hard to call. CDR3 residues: CSGHDNEKLFF. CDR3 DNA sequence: TGCAGCGGACATGATAATGAAAAACTGTTTTTT.